Presented here are 27 T cell receptor beta chains from one specimen sequenced in a study of OX40 agonist ivuxolimab in advanced cancers. Library construction relied on the immunoSEQ multiplex PCR assay. The source is immuneACCESS, and TCRdb retained only in-frame sequences with V and J called. Part of the clones is not carried over; for the studies checked, unresolved V genes explain less than half of this, and the remainder is unexplained. A total of some 69,000 clones appear in this sample, over 60% of them only once. The ten largest clones represent 2% to 2.5% of the sample. The starting material was CD4+ or CD8+ T cells sorted from blood, obtained in a trial of the OX40 agonist ivuxolimab. All receptors come from an adult with an advanced solid tumor such as melanoma, head and neck, liver or kidney cancer.

The chain joins TRBV10-3 to TRBJ2-4, with 7 bases aligning to TRBD2. The CDR3 runs 17 residues. V lost 3 bases and J lost 2; bases outside the gene matches: 10. Germline assignment: CDR1 ENHRY and CDR2 SYGVKD. The CDR3 loop reads CAISDPTPGTTKNIQYF. For the CDR3, the DNA is TGTGCCATCAGTGACCCGACCCCCGGGACTACCAAAAACATTCAGTACTTC.

The chain has TRBV5-1 and TRBJ2-5, with D unresolved. The V end was cut by 5 bases, the J end by 2 bases, with 16 bases between. The germline V gene encodes CDR1 SGHRS and CDR2 YFSETQ. The CDR3 is 15 amino acids. The CDR3, as DNA: TGCGCCAGCAGAATTTCGGAACAACCTCAAGAGACCCAGTACTTC. Translating it yields CASRISEQPQETQYF. Variable domain in full (rest from reference TRBV5-1 and TRBJ2-5): KAGVTQTPRYLIKTRGQQVTLSCSPISGHRSVSWYQQTPGQGLQFLFEYFSETQRNKGNFPGRFSGRQFSNSRSEMNVSTLELGDSALYLCASRISEQPQETQYFGPGTRLLVL.

This chain connects TRBV10-3 to TRBJ1-4; no definite D call. Germline lookup yields CDR1 ENHRY and CDR2 SYGVKD. V was pared by 6 bases and J by 8 bases, with 13 bases between. This CDR3 has 13 amino acids. In nucleotides, the CDR3 is TGTGCCATCAGGCCAAGCCTCGACGAAAAACTGTTTTTT. This translates into CAIRPSLDEKLFF.

The chain combines TRBV30 with TRBJ1-3; D uncertain. This CDR3 contains 14 residues. Germline CDR1 is GTSNPN and CDR2 is SVGIG (reference sequence). V shed 1 base and J shed 0 bases, with 7 bases lying between them. In DNA, the CDR3 is TGTGCCTGGAGTGGGATGAGCTCTGGAAACACCATATATTTT. Protein sequence: CAWSGMSSGNTIYF.

The chain couples TRBV27 to TRBJ2-2, with 8 bases aligning to TRBD1. Trimming removed 5 bases from V and 3 bases from J; junction bases left unmatched: 5. The CDR3 covers 15 residues. Germline V lookup: CDR1 MNHEY, CDR2 SMNVEV (reference sequence). In DNA, the CDR3 is TGTGCCAGCAGTCCCGGGGACAGGTACACCGGGGAGCTGTTTTTT. Protein sequence: CASSPGDRYTGELFF.

V gene TRBV30 combines with J gene TRBJ1-4; the D is unclear. The length of the CDR3 is 12 residues. The V end lost 0 bases, the J end lost 8 bases, and 7 bases lay between the germline ends. Germline values: CDR1 GTSNPN, CDR2 SVGIG (reference sequence). The DNA for the CDR3 is TGTGCCTGGAGTGTGGTGGGGGAAAAACTGTTTTTT. Amino acids: CAWSVVGEKLFF.

This chain's CDR3 is CASSLEGDYGYTF. Here the CDR3 DNA reads TGTGCCAGCAGCTTAGAGGGGGACTATGGCTACACCTTC. This chain uses TRBV7-9 with TRBJ1-2; possibly TRBD1 for D (6 bases). This CDR3 is built from 13 residues. Germline CDR1 reads SEHNR; CDR2 reads FQNEAQ (reference sequence). The ends were cut back, 1 base at V and 3 bases at J, with 6 bases in the middle.

The gene calls are TRBV2 and TRBJ1-1; TRBD1 might be the D (6 bases). The CDR3 length is 14 residues. Per the germline V gene, CDR1 is SNHLY and CDR2 is FYNNEI. V shed 8 bases and J shed 11 bases, with 24 bases lying between them. CDR3 sequence: CASLQDSSRGYAFF. CDR3 coding DNA: TGTGCCAGCCTACAGGACAGCTCGAGGGGTTACGCTTTCTTT.

The chain carries TRBV11-2 and TRBJ1-1, with D maybe TRBD1 (6 bases). The CDR3 loop spans 15 amino acids. Germline V lookup: CDR1 SGHAT, CDR2 FQNNGV. V shed 2 bases and J shed 0 bases, with 10 bases lying between them. The CDR3 DNA sequence: TGTGCCAGCAGCTTACAAGGACAGTTGAACACTGAAGCTTTCTTT. This codes for CASSLQGQLNTEAFF.

The chain couples TRBV5-6 to TRBJ2-7; D assignment may be TRBD1 or TRBD2 (5 bases each). V lost 0 bases to trimming and J lost 4 bases, with 20 bases between them. CDR1 is SGHDT and CDR2 is YYEEEE in the germline V gene. This CDR3 contains 17 residues. The CDR3, as DNA: TGTGCCAGCAGCTTGGCCAGACAGTTCCGAACGGGATACGAGCAGTACTTC. Protein sequence: CASSLARQFRTGYEQYF.

This chain links TRBV7-6 with TRBJ2-2; D not certain. CDR3 length equals 12 residues. Germline-derived CDR1 and CDR2 are SGHVS and FNYEAQ. Trimming took off 2 bases at V and 7 bases at J, with 5 bases between the two ends. CDR3 coding DNA: TGTGCCAGCAGCTTACGGGTCGGGGAGCTGTTTTTT. Amino acid sequence: CASSLRVGELFF. The whole variable domain, filled in from reference TRBV7-6 and TRBJ2-2, reads GAGVSQSPRYKVTKRGQDVALRCDPISGHVSLYWYRQALGQGPEFLTYFNYEAQQDKSGLPNDRFSAERPEGSISTLTIQRTEQRDSAMYRCASSLRVGELFFGEGSRLTVL.

This clone was counted once. The chain is built from TRBV5-6 and TRBJ2-1, with TRBD2 as a possible D gene (5 bases). This CDR3 is built from 14 residues. V lost 5 bases to trimming and J lost 6 bases, with 15 bases between them. Germline CDR1 reads SGHDT; CDR2 reads YYEEEE. The CDR3 here is CASSSSGGSNEQFF. CDR3 bases: TGTGCCAGCAGTTCCAGCGGCGGAAGCAATGAGCAGTTCTTC.

The rearrangement links TRBV9 to TRBJ2-2; D gene unclear. Germline V gene lookup returns CDR1 SGDLS and CDR2 YYNGEE. Trimming took off 0 bases at V and 6 bases at J, with 9 bases between the two ends. CDR3 length: 14 amino acids. The CDR3 DNA follows: TGTGCCAGCAGCGTAGAGGGTGGGGCCGGGGAGCTGTTTTTT. It encodes CASSVEGGAGELFF.

This clone occurred a few times. V is TRBV11-2 and J is TRBJ2-5; D remains ambiguous. With 5 bases removed from V and 0 bases from J, the gap between germline ends came to 16 bases. Germline CDR1 and CDR2: SGHAT and FQNNGV. The CDR3 totals 16 residues. CDR3: CASSPQSGPYQETQYF. For the CDR3, the DNA is TGTGCCAGCAGCCCCCAGTCCGGCCCTTACCAAGAGACCCAGTACTTC.

The chain links TRBV30 to TRBJ1-5; the D is unclear. Germline V gene sequence: CDR1 GTSNPN, CDR2 SVGIG (reference sequence). The CDR3 totals 13 residues. Trimming took 0 bases from V and 4 from J, leaving 7 bases between them. CDR3: CAWSVTANQPQHF. The CDR3 nucleotides are TGTGCCTGGAGTGTTACAGCAAATCAGCCCCAGCATTTT.

As for this clone: At one end the junction does not follow the germline gene, possibly because of a read error. The chain uses TRBV11-2 and TRBJ2-6, with TRBD1 matching 9 bases. Germline V lookup: CDR1 SGHAT, CDR2 FQNNGV. The CDR3 covers 14 residues. In DNA form, the CDR3 reads TGTGCCAGCAGCTTAGCACAGGGGGCGAACGTCCTGACTTTC. It codes for CASSLAQGANVLTF.

The rearrangement links TRBV27 to TRBJ1-5; 10 bases are shared with TRBD1. Germline-derived CDR1 and CDR2 are MNHEY and SMNVEV (reference sequence). Germline trimming cut 5 bases from V and 0 bases from J; bases unmatched to any gene: 13. The CDR3 sequence is 19 residues long. The CDR3 nucleotides read TGTGCCAGCAGTCCAGGGACAGGGGCGCGATTATATAGCAATCAGCCCCAGCATTTT. Translated: CASSPGTGARLYSNQPQHF.

This sequence joins TRBV6-5 and TRBJ2-3, with no clear D. This CDR3 is built from 15 residues. CDR1 and CDR2 (germline): MNHEY, SVGAGI. Trimming removed 3 bases from V and 2 bases from J, with 12 bases in between. The CDR3 spells CASSYGPRPTDTQYF. DNA for the CDR3: TGTGCCAGCAGTTATGGGCCTAGACCCACAGATACGCAGTATTTT.

The chain has TRBV5-1 and TRBJ2-5, with D maybe TRBD1 (5 bases). The CDR3 runs to 13 residues. CDR1 is SGHRS and CDR2 is YFSETQ in the germline V gene. Trimming removed 2 bases from V and 5 bases from J, with 10 bases in between. The DNA of the CDR3 is TGCGCCAGCAGCTTAAGCAGGGCCGAGACCCAGTACTTC. It specifies CASSLSRAETQYF. Supplemented by reference TRBV5-1 and TRBJ2-5, the full variable domain reads KAGVTQTPRYLIKTRGQQVTLSCSPISGHRSVSWYQQTPGQGLQFLFEYFSETQRNKGNFPGRFSGRQFSNSRSEMNVSTLELGDSALYLCASSLSRAETQYFGPGTRLLVL.

Remarks on this clone: Within the sample, other DNA sequences also encode this same CDR3. V gene TRBV5-1 combines with J gene TRBJ2-1; unclear D gene. This CDR3 contains 14 residues. Germline V lookup: CDR1 SGHRS, CDR2 YFSETQ. Trimming left V 2 bases short and J 3 bases short, with 9 bases between. The CDR3 DNA sequence: TGCGCCAGCAGCTTTAGTCGAGTCTACAATGAGCAGTTCTTC. Translating gives CASSFSRVYNEQFF.

This clone has just a few counts. This chain joins TRBV10-1 and TRBJ2-5, with 7 bases identical to TRBD1. CDR1 is WNHNN, CDR2 SYGVQD, per germline (reference sequence). The length of the CDR3 is 14 residues. V was clipped by 0 bases and J by 4 bases; unmatched bases: 2. The CDR3 DNA reads TGCGCCAGCAGTGAGTCAGGGGGCCCAGAGACCCAGTACTTC. Translated, it gives CASSESGGPETQYF.

This chain uses TRBV4-1 with TRBJ2-4; D call uncertain. Trimming left V 2 bases short and J 0 bases short, with 5 bases between. The germline gives CDR1 MGHRA, CDR2 YSYEKL. The CDR3 has 14 amino acids. The CDR3 bases are TGCGCCAGCAGCCAAACGGGAGCCAAAAACATTCAGTACTTC. Its protein product is CASSQTGAKNIQYF.

Written as DNA, the CDR3 is TGTGCCAGCAGGCAACAGGGTGATACAAATGGCTACACCTTC. As protein: CASRQQGDTNGYTF. The gene calls are TRBV6-1 and TRBJ1-2; possibly TRBD1 for D (6 bases). V was shortened by 6 bases and J by 6 bases, with 17 bases between the two germline ends. Germline V gene data show CDR1 as MNHNS and CDR2 as SASEGT. The CDR3 is 14 amino acids.

The rearrangement joins TRBV28 to TRBJ1-3; 9 bases match TRBD1. The CDR3 is 16 amino acids. The V gene end was trimmed by 9 bases and the J gene end by 4 bases; junction bases not matched to a gene: 13. Germline V gene sequence: CDR1 MDHEN, CDR2 SYDVKM. The CDR3 DNA follows: TGTGCCAGTCAGTCGGCTGGGACAGGGACCGGAAACACCATATATTTT. This codes for CASQSAGTGTGNTIYF.

This clone was observed a handful of times. The rearrangement uses TRBV6-5 and TRBJ2-1; 13 nucleotides match TRBD2. The length of the CDR3 is 13 residues. The germline gives CDR1 MNHEY, CDR2 SVGAGI. The V and J ends lost 6 bases and 14 bases, in that order; junction bases with no gene match: 7. The CDR3 DNA follows: TGTGCCAGCAGGTGGACTAGCGGGAGTTCAGAGTTCTTC. This translates into CASRWTSGSSEFF.

This chain links TRBV7-2 with TRBJ1-3; 8 nucleotides match TRBD1. Germline CDR1 reads SGHTA; CDR2 reads FQGNSA. V trimming: 2 bases; J trimming: 4 bases; junction bases outside the gene matches: 4. This CDR3 has 15 amino acids. CDR3 region: CASSLQGALGNTIYF. The CDR3 DNA is TGTGCCAGCAGCTTACAGGGGGCTCTAGGAAACACCATATATTTT.

This clone was seen a single time. The chain joins TRBV7-3 to TRBJ2-3; the D gene could be TRBD1 or TRBD2 (6 bases each). Germline V gives CDR1 SGHTA, CDR2 FQGTGA. V lost 5 bases to trimming and J lost 4 bases, with 13 bases between them. The CDR3 covers 14 residues. CDR3 bases: TGTGCCAGCAGCGGGGGGCAGCGCTCAGATACGCAGTATTTT. Amino acid sequence: CASSGGQRSDTQYF.